The next 10 T cell receptor beta chains were all read from a single sample in a study of beta chain features in type 1 diabetes. Expressed TCRB transcripts were sequenced because the entire RNA isolate underwent reverse transcription. Generated by immunoSEQ multiplex PCR, the TCRdb table keeps only in-frame clones and is missing some. The top ten clones hold roughly 0.04% of a sample with hundreds of thousands of clones, roughly 14% of them seen once. Sequencing was done on a sample of naive CD4+ T cells from blood. The source is a man aged 25 to 40 in good health.

This rearrangement joins TRBV28 to TRBJ2-4, with 11 bases that match TRBD1. V gave up 5 bases and J gave up 6 bases; unmatched junction bases: 6. The CDR3 spans 15 residues. CDR1 and CDR2 (germline): MDHEN, SYDVKM. The CDR3 here is CASSTGQGGINIQYF. The CDR3 DNA follows: TGTGCCAGCAGTACGGGACAGGGGGGAATAAACATTCAGTACTTC.

This clone has more than one count but fewer than ten. J is TRBJ2-5 and V is TRBV2, with 11 bases that match TRBD2. J was trimmed by 3 bases and V by 1 base; bases with no gene match: 7. CDR1 and CDR2 (germline): SNHLY, FYNNEI. The CDR3 contains 17 residues. CDR3 amino acids: CASSEDTSGGPKETQYF. DNA for the CDR3: TGTGCCAGCAGTGAAGACACTAGCGGGGGCCCCAAAGAGACCCAGTACTTC.

The chain has TRBV2 and TRBJ2-6; D perhaps matches TRBD1 (6 bases). Looked up from germline, CDR1 is SNHLY and CDR2 is FYNNEI. This CDR3 contains 15 residues. Deletions cut 6 bases from V and 2 bases from J, with 11 bases between. The chain's CDR3 is CASREAGAGANVLTF. CDR3 nucleotide sequence: TGTGCCAGCAGAGAGGCAGGGGCTGGGGCCAACGTCCTGACTTTC.

This clone showed up just a few times. The chain has TRBV5-4 and TRBJ2-2, with 8 positions matching TRBD1. Losses at the gene ends were 1 base for V and 7 bases for J; bases not matched to a gene: 6. Germline V CDR1 and CDR2: SGHNT, YYREEE (reference sequence). This CDR3 has 15 amino acids. The CDR3 coding sequence is TGTGCCAGCAGCTTGCAGGACAGGGATGGCGGGGAGCTGTTTTTT. Protein sequence: CASSLQDRDGGELFF.

This clone was counted between two and nine times. The rearrangement joins TRBV14 to TRBJ2-1; 8 nucleotides agree with TRBD1. The CDR3 length is 16 residues. Per the germline V gene, CDR1 is SGHDN and CDR2 is FVKESK. Trimming at V came to 0 bases and at J to 6 bases, leaving 7 bases not matched to a gene. The CDR3 nucleotides read TGTGCCAGCAGCCAAGATTTAGGACAGGGATCCAATGAGCAGTTCTTC. The encoded protein is CASSQDLGQGSNEQFF. The whole variable domain, remainder taken from reference TRBV14 and TRBJ2-1, is EAGVTQFPSHSVIEKGQTVTLRCDPISGHDNLYWYRRVMGKEIKFLLHFVKESKQDESGMPNNRFLAERTGGTYSTLKVQPAELEDSGVYFCASSQDLGQGSNEQFFGPGTRLTVL.

J is TRBJ2-5 and V is TRBV2, with 7 bases matching TRBD1. The CDR3 has 13 residues. Losses at the gene ends were 7 bases for V and 2 bases for J; bases not matched to a gene: 4. The germline CDR1 and CDR2 sequences are SNHLY and FYNNEI. In nucleotides, the CDR3 is TGTGCCAGCACTTACAGGGGTCAAGAGACCCAGTACTTC. This codes for CASTYRGQETQYF.

The chain carries TRBV5-1 and TRBJ2-7; perhaps TRBD1 as D (6 bases). This CDR3 has 14 amino acids. Germline V gene sequence: CDR1 SGHRS, CDR2 YFSETQ. The V end was cut by 4 bases, the J end by 1 base, with 12 bases between. CDR3 loop: CASSPDSLSYEQYF. The CDR3 bases are TGCGCCAGCAGCCCGGACAGCCTTTCCTACGAGCAGTACTTC.

V gene TRBV7-2 combines with J gene TRBJ2-1, with a weak D call TRBD1 (5 bases). The CDR3 runs 15 residues. Trimming left V 5 bases short and J 0 bases short, with 11 bases between. Germline lookup yields CDR1 SGHTA and CDR2 FQGNSA. This chain's CDR3 is CASSTDRGSYNEQFF. CDR3 DNA: TGTGCCAGCAGCACAGACAGAGGCTCCTACAATGAGCAGTTCTTC.

The V call is TRBV5-1, the J call TRBJ2-7; 8 nucleotides align to TRBD2. Germline CDR1 is SGHRS and CDR2 is YFSETQ. CDR3 length equals 15 residues. V shed 1 base, J shed 3 bases, and the junction held 6 bases outside the gene matches. The CDR3 coding sequence is TGCGCCAGCAGCTTGTCTAGCGGGTCGATCTACGAGCAGTACGTC. Translated, it gives CASSLSSGSIYEQYV.

Comment on this clone: Distinct nucleotide sequences in the sample also encode this CDR3. V is TRBV30 and J is TRBJ2-6, with D possibly TRBD1 on 5 matching bases. Trimming shortened V by 2 bases and J by 3 bases, and 17 bases separated the two germline ends. This CDR3 is 17 amino acids long. Germline V gene sequence: CDR1 GTSNPN, CDR2 SVGIG (reference sequence). The DNA for the CDR3 is TGTGCCTGGAGTATTTGGCAGGGCGCTGGTGGGGCCAACGTCCTGACTTTC. Residues: CAWSIWQGAGGANVLTF. The variable domain in full, completed from reference TRBV30 and TRBJ2-6, reads SQTIHQWPATLVQPVGSPLSLECTVEGTSNPNLYWYRQAAGRGLQLLFYSVGIGQISSEVPQNLSASRPQDRQFILSSKKLLLSDSGFYLCAWSIWQGAGGANVLTFGAGSRLTVL.